These 24 T cell receptor beta chains share one sample of origin, sequenced in a study of neurological immune-mediated disorders. TCRdb passed the 5' RACE reads through MiXCR, listing each CDR3 protein once. Of about 120,000 distinct CDR3 sequences in the sample, roughly 3.2% were seen once. Material for sequencing was PBMCs. The origin of the receptors is a woman aged 25-40 years with multiple sclerosis.

This clonotype was recorded at least ten times. The chain combines TRBV5-5 with TRBJ2-1; 7 bases match TRBD1. CDR1 and CDR2 (germline): SGHKS, YYEKEE (reference sequence). The CDR3 runs 17 residues. V lost 0 bases to trimming and J lost 5 bases; unmatched junction nucleotides: 11. The CDR3 DNA is TGTGCCAGCAGCTTGGTTCAGGGGGTCCTTCCACACAATGAGCAGTTCTTC. The encoded protein is CASSLVQGVLPHNEQFF.

With respect to this clonotype: One end of the junction is discordant with germline, which a read error may explain. The rearrangement uses TRBV20-1 and TRBJ2-7, with D unclear. This CDR3 spans 13 amino acids. The germline gives CDR1 DFQATT, CDR2 SNEGSKA (reference sequence). This chain's CDR3 is CSDRGKGVYEQYF. DNA of the CDR3: TGCAGTGATAGAGGAAAGGGTGTGTACGAGCAGTACTTC.

In this sample, this clonotype turned up many times. The chain recombines TRBV5-1 with TRBJ1-5; 9 nucleotides align to TRBD1. CDR1 and CDR2 (germline): SGHRS, YFSETQ. The CDR3 covers 15 residues. V was pared by 5 bases and J by 0 bases, with 3 bases of the junction left unmatched. Here the CDR3 DNA reads TGCGCCAGCAGACAGGGGGCAAATAGCAATCAGCCCCAGCATTTT. It specifies CASRQGANSNQPQHF.

In its sample, this clonotype was seen many times. The V gene is TRBV19, the J gene TRBJ1-1; possible D gene TRBD1, 5 bases. The CDR3 is 15 amino acids. Trimming took off 5 bases at V and 8 bases at J, with 21 bases between the two ends. Germline CDR1 and CDR2: LNHDA and SQIVND (reference sequence). The CDR3 sequence is CASSSSVVRTQEAFF. DNA for the CDR3: TGTGCCAGTAGTTCATCCGTCGTCCGGACACAGGAAGCTTTCTTT.

Many counts were recorded for this clonotype. CDR3 loop: CASSFTRIGGDYGYTF. The CDR3 region has the DNA TGTGCCAGCAGCTTTACTAGGATCGGGGGCGACTATGGCTACACCTTC. The V call is TRBV5-6, the J call TRBJ1-2; possibly TRBD1 for D (6 bases). CDR1 is SGHDT and CDR2 is YYEEEE in the germline V gene. V was cut by 2 bases and J by 3 bases, with 17 bases left in between. The CDR3 spans 16 residues.

This clonotype was detected ten times or more. The V gene is TRBV6-2 or TRBV6-3, the J gene TRBJ1-1; 7 bases agree with TRBD1. The trim removed 7 bases at V and 0 bases at J, leaving 14 bases unmatched. The germline V gene has CDR1 MNHEY and CDR2 SVGEGT. The CDR3 extends over 17 amino acids. The CDR3 sequence: CASTLGTEPGLNTEAFF. The CDR3 region has the DNA TGTGCCAGCACCCTAGGGACAGAACCGGGTCTGAACACTGAAGCTTTCTTT.

This clonotype was observed at least ten times. The rearrangement joins TRBV15 to TRBJ2-6; D is tentatively TRBD1 or TRBD2 (5 bases each). V gave up 0 bases and J gave up 0 bases, with 6 bases separating them. CDR1 LNHNV and CDR2 YYDKDF come from the germline V gene (reference sequence). The CDR3 totals 16 residues. CDR3 in amino acids: CATSRDGGSGANVLTF. The CDR3 nucleotides read TGTGCCACCAGCAGAGATGGGGGCTCTGGGGCCAACGTCCTGACTTTC.

This clonotype was detected once. A single base separates this from a much larger clone, so it may be a read error. The CDR3 reads CSAASGSTDKQYF. CDR3 nucleotide sequence: TGCAGTGCTGCTAGCGGGAGCACAGATAAGCAGTATTTT. The genes are TRBV20-1 and TRBJ2-3, with TRBD2 identical over 10 bases. This CDR3 spans 13 amino acids. Germline assignment: CDR1 DFQATT and CDR2 SNEGSKA (reference sequence).

This clonotype has a count of ten or more. This rearrangement joins TRBV5-1 to TRBJ1-1; no definite D call. The CDR3 extends over 14 amino acids. Germline-derived CDR1 and CDR2 are SGHRS and YFSETQ. V was clipped by 4 bases and J by 0 bases, with 10 bases between them. The CDR3 is CASSLIGMNTEAFF. The CDR3, as DNA: TGCGCCAGCAGCCTTATAGGAATGAACACTGAAGCTTTCTTT.

Many counts were recorded for this clonotype. The rearrangement joins TRBV12-3 or TRBV12-4 to TRBJ2-7, with D maybe TRBD1 (5 bases). V lost 6 bases to trimming and J lost 4 bases, with 7 bases between them. The CDR3 length is 11 residues. CDR3 sequence: CASSPGYEQYF. CDR3 bases: TGTGCCAGCAGCCCAGGGTACGAGCAGTACTTC.

This clonotype was seen repeatedly, ten times or more. V is TRBV29-1 and J is TRBJ2-1; tentatively, D is TRBD2 (5 bases). Germline V CDR1 and CDR2: SQVTM, ANQGSEA. V was pared by 4 bases and J by 9 bases, with 10 bases between. This CDR3 contains 11 residues. The CDR3 spells CSVVSGFEQFF. As DNA, the CDR3 is TGCAGCGTTGTTTCGGGATTTGAGCAGTTCTTC.

This clonotype was seen ten or more times. The V call is TRBV6-1, the J call TRBJ2-5; 8 bases match TRBD1. This CDR3 region has 13 residues. The junction had 5 bases not matched to a gene; V was cut back by 8 bases and J by 3 bases. Germline CDR1 and CDR2: MNHNS and SASEGT. The CDR3 spells CASGRQGKETQYF. CDR3 coding DNA: TGTGCCAGCGGGCGACAGGGGAAAGAGACCCAGTACTTC.

This clonotype has just a few counts. In DNA, the CDR3 is TGTGCCTGGAGTGATCTAGAGACCCAGTACTTC. Its translation is CAWSDLETQYF. The gene calls are TRBV30 and TRBJ2-5; no clear D. Germline lookup yields CDR1 GTSNPN and CDR2 SVGIG (reference sequence). The CDR3 consists of 11 residues. Trimming removed 1 base at V and 4 bases at J, with 4 bases between.

This clonotype was seen ten or more times. The rearrangement joins TRBV20-1 to TRBJ2-7, with 7 bases aligning to TRBD2. The CDR3 is 17 residues long. The trim removed 1 base at V and 3 bases at J, leaving 15 bases unmatched. In germline, CDR1 is DFQATT, CDR2 SNEGSKA (reference sequence). CDR3 sequence reads: CSARGPEGRGGSYEQYF. Written as DNA, the CDR3 is TGCAGTGCTAGAGGGCCGGAGGGGAGGGGAGGGAGCTACGAGCAGTACTTC.

This clonotype was detected many times. The V call is TRBV15, the J call TRBJ2-1; 7 bases map to TRBD2. After removal of 0 bases from V and 4 bases from J, the junction contained 15 bases not matched to a gene. Germline V gene sequence: CDR1 LNHNV, CDR2 YYDKDF (reference sequence). The CDR3 contains 19 residues. DNA for the CDR3: TGTGCCACCAGCAGAGATCTGGGGGGTCGGGGGGTACTATACAATGAGCAGTTCTTC. As protein: CATSRDLGGRGVLYNEQFF.

This clonotype was seen ten or more times. The rearrangement joins TRBV5-1 to TRBJ1-1; D unclear. V lost 4 bases, J lost 1 base, and 8 bases lay in between. The CDR3 has 13 amino acids. CDR1 is SGHRS, CDR2 YFSETQ, per germline. Here the CDR3 DNA reads TGCGCCAGCAGCCGCGAACCGAACACTGAAGCTTTCTTT. It is translated as CASSREPNTEAFF.

This clonotype appeared many times. The CDR3 nucleotides read TGCAGTGCCTTTGCGGCGGGCAATGAGCAGTTCTTC. Translated: CSAFAAGNEQFF. The chain uses TRBV20-1 and TRBJ2-1; a possible D gene is TRBD2 (5 bases). Trimming left V 6 bases short and J 6 bases short, with 12 bases between. Germline loops: CDR1 DFQATT, CDR2 SNEGSKA (reference sequence). The CDR3 runs 12 residues.

In its sample, this clonotype was seen many times. The V gene is TRBV7-2, the J gene TRBJ1-2, with 12 bases identical to TRBD1. CDR1 and CDR2 from the germline V gene are SGHTA and FQGNSA. The V gene end was trimmed by 3 bases and the J gene end by 2 bases; junction bases not matched to a gene: 7. The CDR3 loop spans 17 amino acids. CDR3 in DNA: TGTGCCAGCAGCTTCCCGGGACAGGGGGCCCCCAACTATGGCTACACCTTC. Amino acid sequence: CASSFPGQGAPNYGYTF.

This clonotype was counted many times. The J gene is TRBJ2-1, the V gene TRBV7-2; no clear D gene. Germline CDR1 reads SGHTA; CDR2 reads FQGNSA. This CDR3 contains 13 residues. With 1 base removed from V and 6 bases from J, the gap between germline ends came to 7 bases. The CDR3 region has the DNA TGTGCCAGCAGCTTAGTGACTGCCAATGAGCAGTTCTTC. Translation: CASSLVTANEQFF.

This clonotype was detected ten times or more. The chain employs TRBV29-1 and TRBJ1-1; D remains ambiguous. The CDR3 covers 11 residues. Germline V gene sequence: CDR1 SQVTM, CDR2 ANQGSEA. V was shortened by 5 bases and J by 11 bases, with 15 bases between the two germline ends. CDR3 in amino acids: CSVQKPVEAFF. The CDR3 DNA sequence: TGCAGCGTTCAAAAACCGGTGGAGGCTTTCTTT.

This clonotype occurred many times. The chain links TRBV10-2 to TRBJ2-7; no definite D call. The germline V gene encodes CDR1 WSHSY and CDR2 SAAADI. Trimming removed 2 bases at V and 2 bases at J, with 1 base between. The CDR3 spans 11 residues. The CDR3 loop is CASSETYEQYF. CDR3 sequence (DNA): TGCGCCAGCAGTGAGACCTACGAGCAGTACTTC.

This clonotype was seen ten or more times. The V and J genes are TRBV10-3 and TRBJ2-3, with TRBD2 as a possible D gene (6 bases). CDR1 is ENHRY, CDR2 SYGVKD, per germline. The CDR3 contains 16 residues. Trimming took 3 bases from V and 2 from J, leaving 15 bases between them. The CDR3 DNA reads TGTGCCATCAGTGACCCGGGAGTAGGGTTCACAGATACGCAGTATTTT. As protein: CAISDPGVGFTDTQYF.

In regard to this clonotype: One base away lies a much larger clone, so this may be a sequencing read error. The chain links TRBV7-9 to TRBJ2-2; D is perhaps TRBD1 or TRBD2 (5 bases each). The CDR3 runs to 15 residues. Looked up from germline, CDR1 is SEHNR and CDR2 is FQNEAQ (reference sequence). The CDR3 nucleotides are TGTGCCAGCAGCTCACCCTCCAAGAACACCGGGGCGCTGTTTTTT. It specifies CASSSPSKNTGALFF.

This clonotype came up many times. V usage is TRBV5-1 and J usage is TRBJ2-1; 10 nucleotides agree with TRBD2. Unmatched junction bases numbered 9, after V lost 3 bases and J lost 6 bases. The V gene's germline CDR1 is SGHRS and CDR2 YFSETQ. The CDR3 runs to 16 residues. In DNA, the CDR3 is TGCGCCAGCAGCTGGGGGCTAGCGGGAGACATCAATGAGCAGTTCTTC. This encodes CASSWGLAGDINEQFF. Drawing the rest from reference TRBV5-1 and TRBJ2-1, the complete variable domain is KAGVTQTPRYLIKTRGQQVTLSCSPISGHRSVSWYQQTPGQGLQFLFEYFSETQRNKGNFPGRFSGRQFSNSRSEMNVSTLELGDSALYLCASSWGLAGDINEQFFGPGTRLTVL.